The sequence of this T cell receptor beta chain was determined in a study of blood T cells in healthy people across ages (dated by TCRdb to between 2014 and 2016). Concerning the study at large: In model experiments, template switching captured about one uniquely barcoded TCR beta cDNA molecule for every two T cells. The donors were split into four age groups: young (average 16 years), middle-aged (roughly 42), aged (around 67) and long-lived (approximately 80). To avoid experimental bias, donors of different ages were spread randomly across the sequencing lanes. Using the same blood draw, the study looked at two additional independent replicas of 1 million unique cDNA reads for two donors, one aged 18 to 30 and the other aged 80 or older. To track age-related changes in TCR beta repertoire diversity, the study relied on deep sequencing normalized with unique cDNA molecular identifiers. Findings and caveats that apply to the study as a whole: Total diversity estimates from one million sequenced T cells were considered lower bounds and underestimates. Because the CMV infection status of the donors was unknown, age-related changes in expanded clonotypes may potentially have been confounded. Compared with the aged group, the long-lived group had more naive CD4+ T cells, fewer expanded clones and increased TCR diversity, suggesting age selection. The percentage of naive T cells measured by flow cytometry correlated strongly with observed TCR beta diversity. Observed TCR beta diversity per million T cells fell roughly linearly with age, and a significant reduction was already apparent by age roughly 41. Since profiling was done on bulk unsorted PBMCs, naive and antigen-experienced compartments could not be conclusively compared.

Donors were 40 or so systemically healthy Caucasian individuals from Russia aged about 6 to 100 years. Each donor gave 9 to 10 milliliters of peripheral blood, collected into EDTA-treated Vacutainer tubes. Ficoll-Paque density-gradient centrifugation was used to isolate PBMCs, with at least 7 million per sample. Trizol reagent was used to extract total RNA from PBMCs, with at least 5 micrograms per sample. For every donor, an aliquot of PBMCs went through flow cytometry to measure the percentages of naive CD45RAhigh/CD27high T cells. This clonotype was counted only a few times. Which antigen it targets is not known. No much larger clonotype is one base removed from it; base qualities were not supplied. The cysteine opens and the phenylalanine closes a CDR3 of 16 amino acids. The DNA shown is the 48-base CDR3, in frame from base 1. V sheds 0 bases and J sheds 0 bases, leaving 11 bases between their ends. The germline V gene yields SGHRS for CDR1 and YFSETQ for CDR2.

The method was 5' RACE. The reads were generated on an Illumina HiSeq 2500. A second PCR of roughly 7 to 12 cycles was run with a J-beta primer mix and a sample-barcoded 5' primer. Each TCR beta cDNA molecule received a unique molecular identifier from a template-switch 5' adaptor carrying 12 random nucleotides. Each sample yielded at least 2.5 million CDR3-containing paired-end reads. The Mint cDNA synthesis kit, primed by a TRBC-specific oligonucleotide, was used to synthesize first-strand cDNA from all RNA. Following uracil-DNA glycosylase treatment, all cDNA underwent a first 18-cycle PCR with the universal primers M1SS and BC2_uni_R. As for how the authors treated the data: For normalization, 1 million high-quality reads, each with a distinct molecular identifier, were randomly selected from each sample. Instead of being binned into consensus sequences, reads that shared molecular identifiers were thrown out. MiTCR, with a Q25 quality threshold and the strictest error-elimination algorithm, was used for CDR3 identification, clonotype clustering and error correction. A nonparametric unseen species model using Euler transformation provided a lower-bound estimate of total TCR beta diversity. TCRdb's own reprocessing of the public reads used fastp at Q25 and MiXCR and kept productive beta chains. All rows with the same CDR3 protein become a single entry with the most common DNA and genes. The V and J calls here are based on TCRdb, not the publication. The table for this sample lists around 500,000 distinct CDR3 sequences; around 48% of them were counted only once. The ten largest clones take up approximately 23% of the sample.

Sequenced material: blood. The TCR sequence derives from a man at least 80 years old in good health. The V gene is TRBV5-1 and the J gene is TRBJ2-3; TRBD1 is perhaps the D gene, given 6 matching bases. In nucleotides, the sequence is TGCGCCAGCAGCTTGGTCCAGGGGTCTAGCACAGATACGCAGTATTTT. It is translated as CASSLVQGSSTDTQYF.